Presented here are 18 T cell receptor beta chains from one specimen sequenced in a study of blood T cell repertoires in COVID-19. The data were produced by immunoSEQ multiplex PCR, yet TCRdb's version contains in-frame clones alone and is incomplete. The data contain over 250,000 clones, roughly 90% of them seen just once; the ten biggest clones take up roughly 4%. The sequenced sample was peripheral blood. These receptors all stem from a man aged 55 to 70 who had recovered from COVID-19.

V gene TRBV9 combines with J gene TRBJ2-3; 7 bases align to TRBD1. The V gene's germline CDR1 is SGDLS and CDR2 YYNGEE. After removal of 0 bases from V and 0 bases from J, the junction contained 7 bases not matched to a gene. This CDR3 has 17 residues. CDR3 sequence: CASSVAGTALSTDTQYF. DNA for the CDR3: TGTGCCAGCAGCGTAGCCGGGACAGCCCTTAGCACAGATACGCAGTATTTT. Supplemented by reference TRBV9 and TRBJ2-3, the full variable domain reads DSGVTQTPKHLITATGQRVTLRCSPRSGDLSVYWYQQSLDQGLQFLIQYYNGEERAKGNILERFSAQQFPDLHSELNLSSLELGDSALYFCASSVAGTALSTDTQYFGPGTRLTVL.

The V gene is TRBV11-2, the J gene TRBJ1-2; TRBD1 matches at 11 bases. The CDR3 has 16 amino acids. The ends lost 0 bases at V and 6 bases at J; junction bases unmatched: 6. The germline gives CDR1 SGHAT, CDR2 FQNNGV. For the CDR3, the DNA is TGTGCCAGCAGCTTAGAACCCGGGACAGGGGGAGATGGCTACACCTTC. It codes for CASSLEPGTGGDGYTF.

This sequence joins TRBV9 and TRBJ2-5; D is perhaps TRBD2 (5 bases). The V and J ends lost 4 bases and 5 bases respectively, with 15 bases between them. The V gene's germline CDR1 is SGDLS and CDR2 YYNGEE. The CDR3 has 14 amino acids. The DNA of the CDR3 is TGTGCCAGCAGCCCCAGTGGGCAGCGGGAGACCCAGTACTTC. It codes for CASSPSGQRETQYF. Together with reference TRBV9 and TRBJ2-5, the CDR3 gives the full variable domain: DSGVTQTPKHLITATGQRVTLRCSPRSGDLSVYWYQQSLDQGLQFLIQYYNGEERAKGNILERFSAQQFPDLHSELNLSSLELGDSALYFCASSPSGQRETQYFGPGTRLLVL.

The CDR3 DNA reads TGTGCCAGCAGCCCCGCGGCGCACTATGGCTACACCTTC. Its translation is CASSPAAHYGYTF. The J gene is TRBJ1-2, the V gene TRBV7-3; D is ambiguous. V dropped 5 bases and J dropped 3 bases, with 10 bases sitting between them. The CDR3 extends over 13 amino acids. The V gene's germline CDR1 is SGHTA and CDR2 FQGTGA.

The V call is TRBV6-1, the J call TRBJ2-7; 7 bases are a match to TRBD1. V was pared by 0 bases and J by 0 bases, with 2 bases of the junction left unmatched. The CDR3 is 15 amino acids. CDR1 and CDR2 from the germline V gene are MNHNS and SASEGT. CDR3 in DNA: TGTGCCAGCAGTGAAGCGGGGACAGCCTCCTACGAGCAGTACTTC. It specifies CASSEAGTASYEQYF.

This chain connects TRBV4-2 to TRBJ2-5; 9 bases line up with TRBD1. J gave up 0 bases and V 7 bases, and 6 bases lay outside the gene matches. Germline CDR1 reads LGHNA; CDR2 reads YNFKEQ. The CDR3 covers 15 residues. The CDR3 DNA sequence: TGTGCCAGCAAAATGACAGGGGGGGACCAAGAGACCCAGTACTTC. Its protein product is CASKMTGGDQETQYF.

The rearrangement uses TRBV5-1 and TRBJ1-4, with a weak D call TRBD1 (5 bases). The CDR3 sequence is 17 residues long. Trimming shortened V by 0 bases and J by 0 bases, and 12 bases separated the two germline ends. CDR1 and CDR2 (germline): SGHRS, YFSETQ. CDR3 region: CASSLDGREATNEKLFF. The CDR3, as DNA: TGCGCCAGCAGCTTGGACGGCAGGGAGGCAACTAATGAAAAACTGTTTTTT.

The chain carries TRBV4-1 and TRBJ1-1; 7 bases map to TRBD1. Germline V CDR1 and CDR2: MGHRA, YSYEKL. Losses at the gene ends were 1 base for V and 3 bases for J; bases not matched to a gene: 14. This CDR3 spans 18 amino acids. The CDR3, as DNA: TGCGCCAGCAGCCAAGCGGGACAGCCGACTCGGGGATACACTGAAGCTTTCTTT. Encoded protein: CASSQAGQPTRGYTEAFF.

CDR3 loop: CASSRTSGGTFNTGELFF. The CDR3 DNA reads TGTGCCAGCAGTCGGACTAGCGGGGGAACCTTTAACACCGGGGAGCTGTTTTTT. This chain connects TRBV28 to TRBJ2-2, with 13 nucleotides matching TRBD2. The CDR3 runs to 18 residues. The germline gives CDR1 MDHEN, CDR2 SYDVKM. Germline trimming cut 5 bases from V and 2 bases from J; bases unmatched to any gene: 8.

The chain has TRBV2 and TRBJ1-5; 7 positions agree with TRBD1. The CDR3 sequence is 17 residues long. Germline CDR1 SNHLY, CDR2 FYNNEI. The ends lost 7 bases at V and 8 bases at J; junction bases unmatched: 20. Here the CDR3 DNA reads TGTGCCAGCAAGACGACAAACTGGGACAGCCCCCCGAAGCCCCAGCATTTT. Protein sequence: CASKTTNWDSPPKPQHF. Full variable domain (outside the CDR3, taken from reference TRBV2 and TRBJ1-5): EPEVTQTPSHQVTQMGQEVILRCVPISNHLYFYWYRQILGQKVEFLVSFYNNEISEKSEIFDDQFSVERPDGSNFTLKIRSTKLEDSAMYFCASKTTNWDSPPKPQHFGDGTRLSIL.

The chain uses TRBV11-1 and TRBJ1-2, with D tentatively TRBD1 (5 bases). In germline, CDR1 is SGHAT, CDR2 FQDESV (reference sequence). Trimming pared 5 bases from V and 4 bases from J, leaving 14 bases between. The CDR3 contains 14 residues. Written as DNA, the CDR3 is TGTGCCAGCAGCCTAAGTCAGGGTGGCTATGGCTACACCTTC. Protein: CASSLSQGGYGYTF.

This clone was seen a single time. This chain's CDR3 is CASSRSYHRGNTYEQYF. CDR3 bases: TGTGCCAGCAGTCGGAGCTACCACAGGGGGAACACCTACGAGCAGTACTTC. The chain combines TRBV27 with TRBJ2-7; TRBD1 matches 8 bases. V trimming: 5 bases; J trimming: 2 bases; junction bases outside the gene matches: 14. The germline gives CDR1 MNHEY, CDR2 SMNVEV (reference sequence). CDR3 length equals 17 residues.

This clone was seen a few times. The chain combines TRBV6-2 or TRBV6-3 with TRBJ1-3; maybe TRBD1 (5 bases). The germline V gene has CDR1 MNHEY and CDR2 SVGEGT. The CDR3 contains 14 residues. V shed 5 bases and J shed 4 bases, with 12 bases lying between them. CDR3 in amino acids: CASSGAVGGNTIYF. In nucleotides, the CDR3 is TGTGCCAGCAGTGGGGCCGTGGGAGGAAACACCATATATTTT.

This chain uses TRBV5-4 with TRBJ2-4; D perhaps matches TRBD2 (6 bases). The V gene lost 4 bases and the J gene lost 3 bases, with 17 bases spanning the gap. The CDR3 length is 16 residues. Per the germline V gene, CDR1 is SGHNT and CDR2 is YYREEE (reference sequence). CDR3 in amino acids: CASSPGGAGGKNIQYF. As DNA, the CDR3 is TGTGCCAGCAGCCCTGGCGGGGCCGGTGGCAAAAACATTCAGTACTTC.

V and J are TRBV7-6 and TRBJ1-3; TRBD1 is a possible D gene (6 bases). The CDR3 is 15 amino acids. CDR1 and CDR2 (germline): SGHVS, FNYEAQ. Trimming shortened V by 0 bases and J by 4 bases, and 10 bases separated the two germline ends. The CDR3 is CASSLAWGPGNTIYF. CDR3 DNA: TGTGCCAGCAGCTTAGCGTGGGGGCCCGGAAACACCATATATTTT.

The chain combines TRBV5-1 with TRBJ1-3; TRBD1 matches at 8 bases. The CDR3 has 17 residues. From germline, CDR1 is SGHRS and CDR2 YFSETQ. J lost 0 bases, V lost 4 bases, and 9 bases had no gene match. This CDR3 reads CASSLTGQASSGNTIYF. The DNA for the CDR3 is TGCGCCAGCAGCCTCACGGGACAGGCCAGCTCTGGAAACACCATATATTTT. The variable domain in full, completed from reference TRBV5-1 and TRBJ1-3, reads KAGVTQTPRYLIKTRGQQVTLSCSPISGHRSVSWYQQTPGQGLQFLFEYFSETQRNKGNFPGRFSGRQFSNSRSEMNVSTLELGDSALYLCASSLTGQASSGNTIYFGEGSWLTVV.

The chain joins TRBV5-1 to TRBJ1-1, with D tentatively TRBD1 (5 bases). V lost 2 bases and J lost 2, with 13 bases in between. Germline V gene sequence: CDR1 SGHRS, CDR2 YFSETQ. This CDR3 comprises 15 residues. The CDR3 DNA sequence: TGCGCCAGCAGCTTAAAGACAGACGGTAACACTGAAGCTTTCTTT. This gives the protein CASSLKTDGNTEAFF.

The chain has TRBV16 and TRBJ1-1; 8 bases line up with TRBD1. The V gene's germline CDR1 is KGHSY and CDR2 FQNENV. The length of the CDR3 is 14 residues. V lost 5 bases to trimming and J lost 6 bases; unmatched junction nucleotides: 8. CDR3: CASSTRQGRPEAFF. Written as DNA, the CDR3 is TGTGCCAGCAGCACGAGACAGGGGAGGCCTGAAGCTTTCTTT.